This T cell receptor beta chain comes out of a study of CD4 and CD8 cells across lung adenocarcinoma regions (dated by TCRdb to about 2018). In the study overall: To look at intratumor heterogeneity in the T cell receptor repertoire, the study compared tumor centers against tumor margins.

Donors were patients with localized lung adenocarcinoma, a subtype of non-small cell lung cancer. These samples came from the margins of localized lung adenocarcinomas. For TCR repertoire analysis, CD8+ T cells from tumor tissue were profiled separately from CD4+ T cells. Library construction relied on PCR. TCRdb names HiSeq X Ten as the instrument used. Through fastp at Q25 and MiXCR, TCRdb rebuilt clones from the public reads, retaining in-frame beta chains. Duplicate CDR3 protein sequences are folded into a single record with the most common DNA and genes. The sample records roughly 10,000 distinct CDR3 sequences, over 45% of which are singletons. More than 30% of the sample goes to the ten largest clones. This clonotype was picked up a small number of times. Its antigen specificity is not known. Base quality data are lacking; no much larger clone is found one base away. The sequencing sample was made of CD8+ T cells from the margin of a lung tumor. What the cell subset or site label conveys for this sample: tumor margin region. This clonotype was sampled from a male donor with lung adenocarcinoma. The CD4 and CD8 labels of this study may be unreliable.

This receptor has the CDR3 CASSNWSGSGGYTF. The base sequence is TGTGCCAGCAGTAATTGGTCGGGGTCGGGAGGCTACACCTTC. In this chain, TRBV6-1 is recombined with TRBJ1-2; no D gene is confidently identified. The CDR3 holds 14 amino acids from the cysteine to the phenylalanine. Only CDR3 DNA remains: 42 bases, in frame from the first base. V was cut back by 5 bases and J by 8 bases, leaving a gap of 18 bases between them. Reading the germline V gene gives CDR1 MNHNS and CDR2 SASEGT.